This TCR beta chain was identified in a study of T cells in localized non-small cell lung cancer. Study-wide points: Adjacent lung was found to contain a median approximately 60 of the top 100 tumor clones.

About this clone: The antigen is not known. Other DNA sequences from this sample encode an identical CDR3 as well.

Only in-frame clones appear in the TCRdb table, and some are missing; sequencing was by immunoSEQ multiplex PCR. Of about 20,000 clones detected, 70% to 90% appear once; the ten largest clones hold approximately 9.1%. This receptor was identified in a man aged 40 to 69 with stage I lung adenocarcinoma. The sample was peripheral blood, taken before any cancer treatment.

The CDR3 DNA reads as TGTGCCAGCAGTGAAGTACCGGCCACTGAAGCTTTCTTT. It specifies CASSEVPATEAFF. This rearrangement joins TRBV6-1 to TRBJ1-1; the D is unclear. Trimming shortened V by 1 base and J by 4 bases, and 7 bases separated the two germline ends. The CDR3 totals 13 residues. The germline gives CDR1 MNHNS, CDR2 SASEGT.